The sequence of this TCR beta chain was determined in a study of cytomegalovirus exposure and HLA in healthy donors. Clones were sequenced by immunoSEQ multiplex PCR, and TCRdb holds only the in-frame ones, with some missing. The data show 150,000 to 200,000 clones, approximately 86% seen once. This clone was counted a single time. Trimming took 6 bases from V and 2 from J, leaving 6 bases between them. The CDR3 has 12 amino acids. CDR1 and CDR2 from the germline V gene are SEHNR and FQNEAQ (reference sequence). The receptor's source is a man aged 25 to 40 in good health and CMV-seropositive. The material sequenced was PBMCs. The chain has TRBV7-9 and TRBJ2-3; D remains unclear. The CDR3 sequence: CASRKLTDTQYF. CDR3 sequence (DNA): TGTGCCAGCAGGAAGCTCACAGATACGCAGTATTTT.